The 17 T cell receptor beta chains below were found in one sample sequenced in a study of PD-1 blockade in classical Hodgkin lymphoma. Relapse after autologous stem cell transplantation occurred in every patient, and brentuximab vedotin exposure varied. The method was immunoSEQ multiplex PCR; TCRdb's version includes in-frame clones alone and lacks a portion of them. The sample holds tens of thousands of clones, under 95% seen once. The sequencing used peripheral blood mononuclear cells (PBMCs), collected at baseline. These receptors all come from a human donor with classical Hodgkin lymphoma.

The chain uses TRBV27 and TRBJ1-2, with D possibly TRBD1 on 6 matching bases. CDR3 length equals 16 residues. Germline lookup yields CDR1 MNHEY and CDR2 SMNVEV (reference sequence). V lost 4 bases and J lost 5, with 20 bases in between. As DNA, the CDR3 is TGTGCCAGCAGTTCCCCGGGGGCAGGGGCCCAGTATGGCTACACCTTC. As protein: CASSSPGAGAQYGYTF.

This chain uses TRBV19 with TRBJ1-1; no firm D call. CDR3 length: 13 amino acids. Trimming removed 5 bases at V and 2 bases at J, with 9 bases between. The germline gives CDR1 LNHDA, CDR2 SQIVND (reference sequence). The CDR3 loop is CASSYSVNTEAFF. The CDR3 nucleotides are TGTGCCAGTAGTTACTCGGTTAACACTGAAGCTTTCTTT.

The rearrangement uses TRBV28 and TRBJ1-4, with D possibly being TRBD1 (5 bases). Germline CDR1 reads MDHEN; CDR2 reads SYDVKM. The CDR3 is made up of 16 amino acids. V dropped 6 bases and J dropped 5 bases, with 19 bases sitting between them. The CDR3 DNA sequence: TGTGCCAGCAGCGGCTTCCGCGACAGCCGAAATGAAAAACTGTTTTTT. This codes for CASSGFRDSRNEKLFF.

This chain uses TRBV28 with TRBJ2-2; TRBD2 agrees at 8 bases. The germline V gene encodes CDR1 MDHEN and CDR2 SYDVKM. V lost 3 bases, J lost 7 bases, and 13 bases stayed unmatched. This CDR3 contains 17 residues. In nucleotides, the CDR3 is TGTGCCAGCAGTTTTAGTTTTAGCGGGACGAATGGCGGGGAGCTGTTTTTT. Translated: CASSFSFSGTNGGELFF.

The genes are TRBV11-2 and TRBJ2-7; TRBD1 agrees at 9 bases. The CDR3 runs to 19 residues. The V gene end was trimmed by 0 bases and the J gene end by 3 bases; junction bases not matched to a gene: 15. Germline assignment: CDR1 SGHAT and CDR2 FQNNGV. For the CDR3, the DNA is TGTGCCAGCAGCTTAGACCCAACCGGGACAGGGATTATACTCTACGAGCAGTACTTC. Translation: CASSLDPTGTGIILYEQYF.

The DNA of the CDR3 is TGTGCCAGTAGTCGGACAGGTGGATACAATGAGCAGTTCTTC. Amino acid sequence: CASSRTGGYNEQFF. The chain couples TRBV19 to TRBJ2-1, with 7 bases matching TRBD1. From germline, CDR1 is LNHDA and CDR2 SQIVND (reference sequence). Losses at the gene ends were 5 bases for V and 4 bases for J; bases not matched to a gene: 5. This CDR3 comprises 14 residues.

V is TRBV2 and J is TRBJ2-1; 8 nucleotides line up with TRBD2. The V gene's germline CDR1 is SNHLY and CDR2 FYNNEI. J lost 7 bases, V lost 8 bases, and 10 bases had no gene match. The CDR3 totals 14 residues. In nucleotides, the CDR3 is TGTGCCAGCGGGGGACTAGTAGACGGGAATGAGCAGTTCTTC. Translation: CASGGLVDGNEQFF. The whole variable domain, remainder taken from reference TRBV2 and TRBJ2-1, is EPEVTQTPSHQVTQMGQEVILRCVPISNHLYFYWYRQILGQKVEFLVSFYNNEISEKSEIFDDQFSVERPDGSNFTLKIRSTKLEDSAMYFCASGGLVDGNEQFFGPGTRLTVL.

V and J are TRBV2 and TRBJ2-3; possible D gene TRBD2, 5 bases. Germline CDR1 SNHLY, CDR2 FYNNEI. The CDR3 is 16 amino acids. V dropped 6 bases and J dropped 6 bases, with 22 bases sitting between them. The CDR3 nucleotides are TGTGCCAGCAGCGCCCCTAGAGGGATCTGGTTCGATACGCAGTATTTT. It yields the protein CASSAPRGIWFDTQYF.

The chain recombines TRBV30 with TRBJ2-3; D ambiguous. The CDR3 totals 12 residues. The germline gives CDR1 GTSNPN, CDR2 SVGIG (reference sequence). Trimming stripped 5 bases from V and 6 bases from J, with 12 bases between. The DNA of the CDR3 is TGTGCCTGGGTCCTGAATAGGGATACGCAGTATTTT. Translating gives CAWVLNRDTQYF.

The chain uses TRBV28 and TRBJ1-2; D gene ambiguous. The CDR3 totals 11 residues. Germline V gene data show CDR1 as MDHEN and CDR2 as SYDVKM. Trimming removed 3 bases at V and 8 bases at J, with 7 bases between. Here the CDR3 reads CASSFLQGYTF. CDR3 bases: TGTGCCAGCAGTTTTCTCCAGGGCTACACCTTC.

The gene calls are TRBV11-2 and TRBJ1-3, with D unresolved. Trimming took off 1 base at V and 8 bases at J, with 15 bases between the two ends. Germline CDR1 reads SGHAT; CDR2 reads FQNNGV. The CDR3 loop spans 15 amino acids. This CDR3 is CASSLVQAPWDTIYF. DNA for the CDR3: TGTGCCAGCAGCTTAGTTCAGGCCCCGTGGGACACCATATATTTT. The full variable domain, its missing parts supplied by reference TRBV11-2 and TRBJ1-3, is EAGVAQSPRYKIIEKRQSVAFWCNPISGHATLYWYQQILGQGPKLLIQFQNNGVVDDSQLPKDRFSAERLKGVDSTLKIQPAKLEDSAVYLCASSLVQAPWDTIYFGEGSWLTVV.

This rearrangement joins TRBV7-3 to TRBJ2-3; 10 bases agree with TRBD2. V gave up 4 bases and J gave up 1 base; unmatched junction bases: 8. The germline gives CDR1 SGHTA, CDR2 FQGTGA. The CDR3 length is 17 residues. CDR3 region: CASSSASGSFGTDTQYF. DNA for the CDR3: TGTGCCAGCAGCTCGGCTAGCGGGAGTTTTGGCACAGATACGCAGTATTTT.

This clone was detected only once. CDR3 coding DNA: TGTGCCAGCAGCTTCCCTTCGCGGGGGCTCTCCTACGAGCAGTACTTC. It yields the protein CASSFPSRGLSYEQYF. This chain uses TRBV7-2 with TRBJ2-7; tentatively, D is TRBD2 (7 bases). Germline V gene lookup returns CDR1 SGHTA and CDR2 FQGNSA. Trimming stripped 3 bases from V and 0 bases from J, with 15 bases between. There are 16 residues in the CDR3.

This clone was observed a single time. This chain links TRBV5-4 with TRBJ2-2; TRBD1 matches 8 bases. CDR1 is SGHNT and CDR2 is YYREEE in the germline V gene (reference sequence). V shed 5 bases and J 4 bases; nucleotides not matched to a gene: 4. CDR3 length: 14 amino acids. The chain's CDR3 is CASRAGGGTGELFF. The CDR3 nucleotides read TGTGCCAGCAGAGCAGGGGGCGGCACCGGGGAGCTGTTTTTT.

This chain links TRBV7-9 with TRBJ1-4; 12 bases line up with TRBD1. Trimming removed 5 bases from V and 2 bases from J; junction bases left unmatched: 6. The CDR3 sequence is 17 residues long. Germline V CDR1 and CDR2: SEHNR, FQNEAQ (reference sequence). The CDR3 loop reads CASSHRDRGPTNEKLFF. The CDR3 coding sequence is TGTGCCAGCAGCCATCGGGACAGGGGGCCTACTAATGAAAAACTGTTTTTT.

The chain employs TRBV5-1 and TRBJ2-3; 12 bases match TRBD2. The CDR3 is 16 amino acids. J was trimmed by 4 bases and V by 4 bases; bases with no gene match: 7. The germline V gene has CDR1 SGHRS and CDR2 YFSETQ. CDR3 sequence reads: CASSVRLAGVPDTQYF. The CDR3 coding sequence is TGCGCCAGCAGCGTCAGACTAGCGGGGGTGCCAGATACGCAGTATTTT.

This clone was seen more than once but under ten times. The chain uses TRBV6-4 and TRBJ2-2; no firm D call. This CDR3 is 14 amino acids long. The V gene lost 0 bases and the J gene lost 8 bases, with 10 bases spanning the gap. Germline CDR1 reads MRHNA; CDR2 reads SNTAGT. CDR3 residues: CASSDSIQTGELFF. CDR3 in DNA: TGTGCCAGCAGTGACTCGATTCAGACTGGGGAGCTGTTTTTT.